This TCR beta chain was identified during a study of T cell responses to AZD1222 COVID-19 vaccine. The method was immunoSEQ multiplex PCR; TCRdb's version includes in-frame clones alone and lacks a portion of them. The sample contains 150,000 to 180,000 clones, about nine tenths of which appear only once. The CDR3 covers 14 residues. The trim removed 0 bases at V and 5 bases at J, leaving 1 base unmatched. Germline V gives CDR1 SGDLS, CDR2 YYNGEE. The chain has TRBV9 and TRBJ2-5, with 10 bases matching TRBD2. The source is an adult in good health. Sequenced here: peripheral blood, sampled on day 0 of MenACWY control vaccination. The chain's CDR3 is CASSVATSGETQYF. CDR3 sequence (DNA): TGTGCCAGCAGCGTAGCGACTAGCGGGGAGACCCAGTACTTC.